This passage covers 2 T cell receptor beta chains from one sample sequenced in a study of cytomegalovirus exposure and HLA in healthy donors. The PCR contained 60 Vbeta and 13 Jbeta primers. Some clones are missing from TCRdb's copy, which holds only in-frame ones; the method was immunoSEQ multiplex PCR. Seen here are fewer than 200,000 clones, more than 70% observed once, and the top ten hold about 1.4%. The sequenced sample was PBMCs. The receptor set was obtained from a girl between 5 and 17 years old in good health and CMV-seronegative.

The chain has TRBV7-3 and TRBJ2-5; D possibly corresponds to TRBD2 (6 bases). CDR1 and CDR2 from the germline V gene are SGHTA and FQGTGA. CDR3 size: 14 residues. The ends were cut back, 5 bases at V and 2 bases at J, with 12 bases in the middle. The CDR3 nucleotides read TGTGCCAGCAGCATTAGCGGCGGTCAAGAGACCCAGTACTTC. This sequence encodes CASSISGGQETQYF. Based on the CDR3 plus reference TRBV7-3 and TRBJ2-5, the full variable domain is GAGVSQTPSNKVTEKGKYVELRCDPISGHTALYWYRQSLGQGPEFLIYFQGTGAADDSGLPNDRFFAVRPEGSVSTLKIQRTERGDSAVYLCASSISGGQETQYFGPGTRLLVL.

The V gene is TRBV7-9, the J gene TRBJ2-1; the match to TRBD2 covers 7 bases. The length of the CDR3 is 14 residues. The V gene's germline CDR1 is SEHNR and CDR2 FQNEAQ (reference sequence). V lost 1 base to trimming and J lost 5 bases; unmatched junction nucleotides: 2. As DNA, the CDR3 is TGTGCCAGCAGCTTAGGGGGGGGAGACAATGAGCAGTTCTTC. It specifies CASSLGGGDNEQFF.